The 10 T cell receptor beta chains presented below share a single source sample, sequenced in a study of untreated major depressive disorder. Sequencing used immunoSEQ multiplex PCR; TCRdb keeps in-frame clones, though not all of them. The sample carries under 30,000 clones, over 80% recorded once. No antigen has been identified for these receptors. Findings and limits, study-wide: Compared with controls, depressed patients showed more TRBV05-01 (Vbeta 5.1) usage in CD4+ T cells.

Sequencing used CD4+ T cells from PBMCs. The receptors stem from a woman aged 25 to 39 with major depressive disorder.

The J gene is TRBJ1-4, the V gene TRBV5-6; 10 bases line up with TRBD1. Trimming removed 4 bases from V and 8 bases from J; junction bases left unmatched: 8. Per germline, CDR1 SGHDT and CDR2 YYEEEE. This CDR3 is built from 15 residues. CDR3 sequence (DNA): TGTGCCAGCAGCCCAGACAGGGGGCGAATCGAAAAACTGTTTTTT. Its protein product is CASSPDRGRIEKLFF.

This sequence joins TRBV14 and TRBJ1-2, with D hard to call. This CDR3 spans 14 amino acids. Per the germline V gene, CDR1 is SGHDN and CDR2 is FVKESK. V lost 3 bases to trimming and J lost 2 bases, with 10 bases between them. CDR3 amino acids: CASSQSSWNYGYTF. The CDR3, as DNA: TGTGCCAGCAGCCAGTCTTCTTGGAACTATGGCTACACCTTC.

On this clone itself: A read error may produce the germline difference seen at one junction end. Here the CDR3 reads CASSPGAGNTIYF. The CDR3 DNA reads as TGTGCTAGCAGCCCAGGAGCGGGAAACACCATATATTTT. The rearrangement joins TRBV7-7 to TRBJ1-3; D unclear. The CDR3 totals 13 residues. Germline CDR1 reads SSHAT; CDR2 reads FNYEAQ (reference sequence).

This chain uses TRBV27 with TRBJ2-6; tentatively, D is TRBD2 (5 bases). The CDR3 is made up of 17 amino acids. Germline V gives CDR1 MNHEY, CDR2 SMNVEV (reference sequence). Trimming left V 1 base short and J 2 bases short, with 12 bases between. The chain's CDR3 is CASSLYPPRAGANVLTF. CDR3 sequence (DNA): TGTGCCAGCAGTTTATATCCCCCGAGGGCTGGGGCCAACGTCCTGACTTTC.

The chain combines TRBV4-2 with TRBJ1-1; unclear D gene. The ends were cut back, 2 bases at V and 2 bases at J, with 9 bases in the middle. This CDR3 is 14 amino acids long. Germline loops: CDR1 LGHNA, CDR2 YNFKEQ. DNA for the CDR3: TGTGCCAGCAGCCAACCGTACCTTAACACTGAAGCTTTCTTT. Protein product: CASSQPYLNTEAFF.

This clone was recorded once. The CDR3 nucleotides read TGTGCCAGCAGATCCGGGACAGGGATTTTTGGCAATCAGCCCCAGCATTTT. Translating it yields CASRSGTGIFGNQPQHF. The chain is built from TRBV28 and TRBJ1-5; 9 nucleotides line up with TRBD1. Germline-derived CDR1 and CDR2 are MDHEN and SYDVKM. Unmatched junction bases numbered 11, after V lost 6 bases and J lost 2 bases. The CDR3 loop spans 17 amino acids.

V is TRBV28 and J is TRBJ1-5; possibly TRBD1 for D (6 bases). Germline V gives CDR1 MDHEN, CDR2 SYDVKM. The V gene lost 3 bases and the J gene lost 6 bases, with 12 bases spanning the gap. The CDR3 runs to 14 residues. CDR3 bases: TGTGCCAGCAGTTTGACCAGGGGCGGTCAGCCCCAGCATTTT. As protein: CASSLTRGGQPQHF.

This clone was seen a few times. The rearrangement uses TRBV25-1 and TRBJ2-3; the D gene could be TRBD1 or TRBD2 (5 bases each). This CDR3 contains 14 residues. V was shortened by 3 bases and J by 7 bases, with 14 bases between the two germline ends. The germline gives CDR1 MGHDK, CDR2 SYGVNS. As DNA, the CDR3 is TGTGCCAGCAGTGATATTGTCCAGGGACATACGCAGTATTTT. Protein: CASSDIVQGHTQYF.

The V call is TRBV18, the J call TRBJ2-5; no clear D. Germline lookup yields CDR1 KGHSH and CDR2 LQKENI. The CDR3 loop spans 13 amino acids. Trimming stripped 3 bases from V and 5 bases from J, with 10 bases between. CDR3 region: CASSPGLEETQYF. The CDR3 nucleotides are TGTGCCAGCTCACCGGGGTTAGAGGAGACCCAGTACTTC.

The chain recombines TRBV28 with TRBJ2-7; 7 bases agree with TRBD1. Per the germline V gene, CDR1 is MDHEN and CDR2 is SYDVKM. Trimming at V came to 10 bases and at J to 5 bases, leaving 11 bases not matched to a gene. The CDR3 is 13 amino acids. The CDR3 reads CATRPGQADEQYF. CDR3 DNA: TGTGCCACCAGACCAGGACAGGCGGACGAGCAGTACTTC. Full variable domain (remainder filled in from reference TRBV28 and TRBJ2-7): DVKVTQSSRYLVKRTGEKVFLECVQDMDHENMFWYRQDPGLGLRLIYFSYDVKMKEKGDIPEGYSVSREKKERFSLILESASTNQTSMYLCATRPGQADEQYFGPGTRLTVT.